Listed here are 19 T cell receptor beta chains from one sample, sequenced in a study of blood T cell repertoires in COVID-19. Produced via immunoSEQ multiplex PCR; TCRdb's table is partial and in-frame only. The sample contains over 150,000 clones, about 88% of which appear only once. The sample taken for sequencing was peripheral blood. All receptors come from a man aged 45-65 years with COVID-19, enrolled during active disease.

The V gene is TRBV6-4, the J gene TRBJ2-3; tentative D call: TRBD2 (5 bases). The germline CDR1 and CDR2 sequences are MRHNA and SNTAGT. CDR3 length equals 13 residues. V lost 4 bases to trimming and J lost 2 bases, with 7 bases between them. For the CDR3, the DNA is TGTGCCAGCAGTGTGGAGGTCACAGATACGCAGTATTTT. It codes for CASSVEVTDTQYF.

The chain recombines TRBV21-1 with TRBJ2-1; the DNA was not used to check the table's D call, TRBD2. TRBV21-1 is a pseudogene segment. The CDR3 has 16 amino acids. Here the CDR3 reads CASSKQLALRNNEQFF. In DNA, the CDR3 is TGTGCCAGCAGCAAACAACTAGCGCTAAGGAACAATGAGCAGTTCTTC.

The rearrangement uses TRBV4-1 and TRBJ1-1; 9 bases are shared with TRBD1. CDR1 is MGHRA, CDR2 YSYEKL, per germline. This CDR3 comprises 15 residues. V gave up 5 bases and J gave up 7 bases; unmatched junction bases: 11. CDR3 protein: CASSARDRDRGEAFF. The CDR3 nucleotides read TGCGCCAGCAGCGCCCGGGACAGGGATAGGGGTGAAGCTTTCTTT.

The rearrangement joins TRBV5-4 to TRBJ1-2; 9 bases are shared with TRBD1. CDR3 length equals 14 residues. Germline V gene data show CDR1 as SGHNT and CDR2 as YYREEE (reference sequence). Trimming at V came to 3 bases and at J to 8 bases, leaving 8 bases not matched to a gene. The CDR3 nucleotides read TGTGCCAGCAGCTCGTGGACAGGGGCAGGCGGCTACACCTTC. This translates into CASSSWTGAGGYTF.

As DNA, the CDR3 is TGTGCCAGCGGGATCATCGGGGGGCCTCAGCCCCAGCATTTT. Protein product: CASGIIGGPQPQHF. This chain connects TRBV7-9 to TRBJ1-5; D might be TRBD1 (6 bases). V was cut by 8 bases and J by 6 bases, with 17 bases left in between. Germline V gives CDR1 SEHNR, CDR2 FQNEAQ (reference sequence). This CDR3 spans 14 amino acids.

The genes are TRBV11-2 and TRBJ2-7; 7 nucleotides match TRBD2. This CDR3 comprises 15 residues. V gave up 5 bases and J gave up 4 bases; unmatched junction bases: 11. Germline-derived CDR1 and CDR2 are SGHAT and FQNNGV. The DNA of the CDR3 is TGTGCCAGCAGCCCCGGGACTACTAGTATTTACGAGCAGTACTTC. Amino acids: CASSPGTTSIYEQYF.

The J gene is TRBJ1-5, the V gene TRBV30, with D unresolved. Germline V lookup: CDR1 GTSNPN, CDR2 SVGIG (reference sequence). The CDR3 runs 14 residues. V gave up 1 base and J gave up 5 bases, with 12 bases separating them. The CDR3 region is CAWSDSMSHQPQHF. In DNA form, the CDR3 reads TGTGCCTGGAGTGACAGTATGTCACATCAGCCCCAGCATTTT.

This clone was found many times. This rearrangement joins TRBV9 to TRBJ2-1; 12 bases match TRBD2. The CDR3 length is 18 residues. J was trimmed by 4 bases and V by 0 bases; bases with no gene match: 8. In germline, CDR1 is SGDLS, CDR2 YYNGEE. In DNA, the CDR3 is TGTGCCAGCAGCGTAGCCCGTTCCGGGACTAGCGGGTACAATGAGCAGTTCTTC. It translates to CASSVARSGTSGYNEQFF.

J is TRBJ1-3 and V is TRBV18; the match to TRBD1 covers 8 bases. The CDR3 has 16 amino acids. J gave up 2 bases and V 5 bases, and 8 bases lay outside the gene matches. Germline V gene data show CDR1 as KGHSH and CDR2 as LQKENI. The CDR3 is CASSNGQGVAGNTIYF. CDR3 DNA sequence: TGTGCCAGCTCAAACGGACAGGGAGTAGCTGGAAACACCATATATTTT.

The chain links TRBV30 to TRBJ1-5; 7 bases are a match to TRBD1. This CDR3 is 14 amino acids long. The germline V gene encodes CDR1 GTSNPN and CDR2 SVGIG (reference sequence). Unmatched junction bases numbered 6, after V lost 7 bases and J lost 0 bases. The CDR3 loop reads CASNGQDSNQPQHF. In DNA form, the CDR3 reads TGTGCCTCAAATGGACAGGATAGCAATCAGCCCCAGCATTTT.

The chain carries TRBV7-9 and TRBJ1-1; D unresolved. The ends were cut back, 5 bases at V and 6 bases at J, with 19 bases in the middle. Looked up from germline, CDR1 is SEHNR and CDR2 is FQNEAQ (reference sequence). The length of the CDR3 is 15 residues. CDR3 amino acids: CASSPDLGEMAEAFF. The DNA of the CDR3 is TGTGCCAGCAGCCCCGACCTCGGGGAAATGGCTGAAGCTTTCTTT.

The rearrangement uses TRBV4-3 and TRBJ1-4; D unresolved. From germline, CDR1 is LGHNA and CDR2 YSLEER. This CDR3 has 17 residues. V lost 1 base and J 2 bases, leaving 14 bases between the germline ends. The CDR3 protein is CASSQVPLSVTNEKLFF. The CDR3 region has the DNA TGCGCCAGCAGCCAAGTCCCCCTCTCTGTCACTAATGAAAAACTGTTTTTT.

The gene calls are TRBV25-1 and TRBJ1-3; the D is unclear. V was trimmed by 5 bases and J by 1 base, leaving 3 bases between them. Per germline, CDR1 MGHDK and CDR2 SYGVNS. The CDR3 runs to 12 residues. CDR3 loop: CASSLSGNTIYF. CDR3 DNA: TGTGCCAGCAGTCTTTCTGGAAACACCATATATTTT. The variable domain in full, with the rest retrieved from reference TRBV25-1 and TRBJ1-3, is EADIYQTPRYLVIGTGKKITLECSQTMGHDKMYWYQQDPGMELHLIHYSYGVNSTEKGDLSSESTVSRIRTEHFPLTLESARPSHTSQYLCASSLSGNTIYFGEGSWLTVV.

The chain couples TRBV3-1 (or the pseudogene TRBV3-2) to TRBJ2-2, with a possible D match to TRBD1 (6 bases). The CDR3 sequence is 16 residues long. Per germline, CDR1 LGHDT and CDR2 YNNKEL (reference sequence). V was clipped by 3 bases and J by 2 bases, with 13 bases between them. CDR3 nucleotide sequence: TGTGCCAGCAGCCACAGGGGCGGCCAAAACACCGGGGAGCTGTTTTTT. It yields the protein CASSHRGGQNTGELFF.

The CDR3 region has the DNA TGTGCCATCAGTGAGGCGGGGCAAGGCACAGATACGCAGTATTTT. Protein product: CAISEAGQGTDTQYF. The genes are TRBV10-3 and TRBJ2-3; a possible D gene is TRBD2 (6 bases). V was cut by 2 bases and J by 1 base, with 10 bases left in between. The CDR3 runs 15 residues. CDR1 ENHRY and CDR2 SYGVKD come from the germline V gene.

A remark on this clone: The same CDR3 can be traced to other DNA sequences in this sample. The genes are TRBV30 and TRBJ1-3; D gene uncertain. The CDR3 runs 13 residues. Germline V gives CDR1 GTSNPN, CDR2 SVGIG (reference sequence). Deletions cut 0 bases from V and 3 bases from J, with 6 bases between. The CDR3 region is CAWSVADGNTIYF. The CDR3 region has the DNA TGTGCCTGGAGTGTGGCGGATGGAAACACCATATATTTT.

The rearrangement uses TRBV5-6 and TRBJ2-7; TRBD2 matches at 13 bases. Looked up from germline, CDR1 is SGHDT and CDR2 is YYEEEE. V lost 4 bases, J lost 7 bases, and 11 bases stayed unmatched. The CDR3 covers 16 residues. CDR3 loop: CASSARTSGSWGEQYF. DNA for the CDR3: TGTGCCAGCAGCGCCCGGACTAGCGGGAGTTGGGGGGAGCAGTACTTC.

The chain couples TRBV15 to TRBJ2-3; 10 nucleotides align to TRBD2. V gave up 4 bases and J gave up 4 bases; unmatched junction bases: 5. Germline-derived CDR1 and CDR2 are LNHNV and YYDKDF (reference sequence). The CDR3 has 15 residues. The CDR3 sequence is CATSKTAGGADTQYF. The CDR3 DNA sequence: TGTGCCACCAGCAAGACAGCGGGAGGGGCAGATACGCAGTATTTT.

For this clone: This sample also contains other DNA sequences that code for the same CDR3. The chain carries TRBV5-1 and TRBJ2-1, with 8 bases matching TRBD2. The CDR3 is 15 amino acids. The junction had 6 bases not matched to a gene; V was cut back by 0 bases and J by 7 bases. Germline CDR1 SGHRS, CDR2 YFSETQ. The CDR3 is CASSLVSGGLNEQFF. CDR3 bases: TGCGCCAGCAGCTTGGTGAGCGGGGGCCTTAATGAGCAGTTCTTC. Looking up the rest from reference TRBV5-1 and TRBJ2-1 gives the full variable domain: KAGVTQTPRYLIKTRGQQVTLSCSPISGHRSVSWYQQTPGQGLQFLFEYFSETQRNKGNFPGRFSGRQFSNSRSEMNVSTLELGDSALYLCASSLVSGGLNEQFFGPGTRLTVL.